The 20 T cell receptor beta chains in this list originate from one sample, sequenced in a study of T cells in Graves' hyperthyroidism and ophthalmopathy. Amplified TCR beta CDR3 regions came from RNA transcripts. A set of HTBI primers served as the primers for a first-round RT-PCR of the TCR CDR3. A single record per CDR3 protein comes from TCRdb applying MiXCR to the multiplex PCR reads. The repertoire holds around 290,000 distinct CDR3 sequences, with roughly 13% as singletons. Sequencing used blood. The receptors shown here come from a middle-aged woman with Graves' hyperthyroidism.

The chain employs TRBV7-9 and TRBJ2-1, with 7 bases lining up with TRBD2. The V segment lost 7 bases and the J segment 0 bases; nucleotides outside the gene matches: 6. The CDR3 runs 15 residues. CDR1 is SEHNR and CDR2 is FQNEAQ in the germline V gene (reference sequence). Here the CDR3 reads CASTGGDSSYNEQFF. CDR3 coding DNA: TGTGCCAGCACTGGGGGGGATAGCTCCTACAATGAGCAGTTCTTC.

The table lists this clonotype with a few counts. This sequence joins TRBV11-2 and TRBJ2-2; D perhaps matches TRBD2 (7 bases). Germline V gives CDR1 SGHAT, CDR2 FQNNGV. The CDR3 is 16 residues long. Trimming left V 4 bases short and J 3 bases short, with 15 bases between. The chain's CDR3 is CASSSTGGRDTGELFF. The CDR3 nucleotides read TGTGCCAGCAGCTCGACCGGGGGGCGCGACACCGGGGAGCTGTTTTTT.

By share, this clonotype ranks as medium-sized. The chain links TRBV28 to TRBJ1-5; D is unresolved. From germline, CDR1 is MDHEN and CDR2 SYDVKM. This CDR3 is built from 16 residues. The V end lost 2 bases, the J end lost 0 bases, and 11 bases lay between the germline ends. CDR3 nucleotides: TGTGCCAGCAGTTTACCGGAGGCTTATAGCAATCAGCCCCAGCATTTT. This encodes CASSLPEAYSNQPQHF.

The V call is TRBV19, the J call TRBJ1-2; the match to TRBD1 covers 7 bases. Germline V gene lookup returns CDR1 LNHDA and CDR2 SQIVND (reference sequence). This CDR3 has 14 amino acids. Germline trimming cut 5 bases from V and 5 bases from J; bases unmatched to any gene: 8. The CDR3: CASSPLDRSYGYTF. The CDR3 DNA reads as TGTGCCAGTAGTCCGTTGGACAGGTCTTATGGCTACACCTTC.

This clonotype was detected ten times or more. The J gene is TRBJ2-1, the V gene TRBV3-1, with TRBD2 identical over 10 bases. J lost 9 bases, V lost 6 bases, and 8 bases had no gene match. The length of the CDR3 is 14 residues. The germline CDR1 and CDR2 sequences are LGHDT and YNNKEL (reference sequence). CDR3 nucleotides: TGTGCCAGCAGGCCAGCGGGAGGGCGGGGTGAGCAGTTCTTC. Protein product: CASRPAGGRGEQFF.

A remark on this clonotype: This may be a read error, as it is one base from a much larger clone. The V and J genes are TRBV3-1 and TRBJ1-1, with TRBD1 matching over 7 bases. J was trimmed by 1 base and V by 4 bases; bases with no gene match: 6. Germline-derived CDR1 and CDR2 are LGHDT and YNNKEL (reference sequence). CDR3 length equals 15 residues. The CDR3 loop is CASSRAGQPNTEAFF. CDR3 DNA sequence: TGTGCCAGCAGCCGAGCGGGACAGCCGAACACTGAAGCTTTCTTT.

This chain links TRBV29-1 with TRBJ1-4, with no clear D. Per germline, CDR1 SQVTM and CDR2 ANQGSEA. Trimming stripped 3 bases from V and 4 bases from J, with 12 bases between. The CDR3 is made up of 14 amino acids. CDR3 amino acids: CSVEGGGSNEKLFF. The CDR3 DNA reads as TGCAGCGTTGAGGGTGGCGGGAGTAATGAAAAACTGTTTTTT.

The sample holds many counts of this clonotype. The V and J genes are TRBV3-1 and TRBJ1-2; D is possibly TRBD1 (5 bases). The CDR3 is 13 amino acids. With 0 bases removed from V and 7 bases from J, the gap between germline ends came to 9 bases. CDR1 and CDR2 from the germline V gene are LGHDT and YNNKEL (reference sequence). The CDR3 region has the DNA TGTGCCAGCAGCCAAGATGCGGGGGTTGGCTACACCTTC. Translating gives CASSQDAGVGYTF.

The chain joins TRBV7-8 to TRBJ1-6, with D possibly TRBD1 on 5 matching bases. Germline values: CDR1 SGHVS, CDR2 FQNEAQ. The CDR3 spans 13 residues. V lost 1 base, J lost 10 bases, and 8 bases lay in between. The CDR3 nucleotides read TGTGCCAGCAGCTTAGTCCCAGGGTCACCCCTCCACTTT. Translated, it gives CASSLVPGSPLHF.

The rearrangement joins TRBV7-9 to TRBJ1-3; possibly TRBD1 for D (5 bases). The length of the CDR3 is 15 residues. The germline V gene encodes CDR1 SEHNR and CDR2 FQNEAQ (reference sequence). The V gene lost 7 bases and the J gene lost 0 bases, with 13 bases spanning the gap. CDR3 residues: CASNGGVSSGNTIYF. The CDR3 nucleotides are TGTGCCAGCAACGGGGGGGTGAGCTCTGGAAACACCATATATTTT.

This clonotype was seen many times. The V call is TRBV5-1, the J call TRBJ2-7; the match to TRBD1 covers 10 bases. Trimming took 0 bases from V and 2 from J; bases not matched to a gene: 8. The CDR3 loop spans 17 amino acids. CDR1 SGHRS and CDR2 YFSETQ come from the germline V gene. The CDR3 sequence is CASSLAVGGTGAYEQYF. CDR3 DNA sequence: TGCGCCAGCAGCTTGGCCGTCGGAGGGACAGGGGCCTACGAGCAGTACTTC. Full variable domain (missing parts from reference TRBV5-1 and TRBJ2-7): KAGVTQTPRYLIKTRGQQVTLSCSPISGHRSVSWYQQTPGQGLQFLFEYFSETQRNKGNFPGRFSGRQFSNSRSEMNVSTLELGDSALYLCASSLAVGGTGAYEQYFGPGTRLTVT.

The chain employs TRBV29-1 and TRBJ2-7; the D gene is possibly TRBD1 (6 bases). The CDR3 covers 13 residues. The germline V and J ends were trimmed by 6 bases and 4 bases, with 16 bases remaining between them. From germline, CDR1 is SQVTM and CDR2 ANQGSEA. CDR3 nucleotides: TGCAGCGTCCGAAAAGAACAGGGTTACGAGCAGTACTTC. Its translation is CSVRKEQGYEQYF.

This clonotype was seen many times. The genes are TRBV27 and TRBJ2-7; no clear D. Germline-derived CDR1 and CDR2 are MNHEY and SMNVEV (reference sequence). The V end lost 2 bases, the J end lost 0 bases, and 5 bases lay between the germline ends. CDR3 length: 13 amino acids. The CDR3 region is CASSLKGSYEQYF. The DNA for the CDR3 is TGTGCCAGCAGTTTAAAGGGCTCCTACGAGCAGTACTTC.

The V gene is TRBV6-1, the J gene TRBJ1-1; possibly TRBD1 for D (6 bases). The CDR3 has 12 residues. Trimming shortened V by 6 bases and J by 7 bases, and 12 bases separated the two germline ends. Germline CDR1 MNHNS, CDR2 SASEGT. In nucleotides, the CDR3 is TGTGCCAGCAGCCTAGGGGGGGATGAAGCTTTCTTT. The encoded protein is CASSLGGDEAFF.

V is TRBV13 and J is TRBJ2-7, with 9 bases identical to TRBD2. V trimming: 2 bases; J trimming: 2 bases; junction bases outside the gene matches: 1. CDR3 length: 14 residues. Germline V lookup: CDR1 PRHDT, CDR2 FYEKMQ (reference sequence). CDR3 nucleotide sequence: TGTGCCAGCAGCTTACGACTAGCGGCCTACGAGCAGTACTTC. It is translated as CASSLRLAAYEQYF.

The chain employs TRBV6-1 and TRBJ2-2; the D gene is possibly TRBD2 (5 bases). Trimming removed 6 bases from V and 4 bases from J, with 18 bases in between. CDR1 and CDR2 from the germline V gene are MNHNS and SASEGT. The CDR3 length is 16 residues. CDR3 in amino acids: CASSTPPGRGTGELFF. The DNA for the CDR3 is TGTGCCAGCAGCACACCCCCCGGACGGGGCACCGGGGAGCTGTTTTTT.

The V call is TRBV6-1, the J call TRBJ2-5; TRBD1 agrees at 9 bases. V lost 7 bases, J lost 1 base, and 7 bases stayed unmatched. The V gene's germline CDR1 is MNHNS and CDR2 SASEGT. This CDR3 contains 15 residues. The CDR3 region is CASIKQGAPQETQYF. The CDR3 coding sequence is TGTGCCAGCATCAAACAGGGGGCGCCCCAAGAGACCCAGTACTTC.

This clonotype was found many times. The chain combines TRBV9 with TRBJ1-2; 7 nucleotides line up with TRBD1. V trimming: 0 bases; J trimming: 2 bases; junction bases outside the gene matches: 7. This CDR3 has 16 residues. Germline loops: CDR1 SGDLS, CDR2 YYNGEE. The CDR3 reads CASSVAGTEPNYGYTF. DNA for the CDR3: TGTGCCAGCAGCGTAGCTGGGACAGAACCCAACTATGGCTACACCTTC.

This clonotype came up a few times. CDR3 sequence reads: CASSPGRSHEQYF. The CDR3, as DNA: TGTGCCAGCTCACCCGGCCGGTCCCACGAGCAGTACTTC. The chain carries TRBV18 and TRBJ2-7, with D uncertain. Germline CDR1 and CDR2: KGHSH and LQKENI. Trimming stripped 3 bases from V and 5 bases from J, with 11 bases between. The CDR3 consists of 13 residues.

This clonotype occurred many times. This chain joins TRBV12-3 or TRBV12-4 and TRBJ1-2; D is unresolved. Trimming cost V 4 bases and J 2 bases, with 11 bases left between them. This CDR3 is built from 14 residues. The CDR3 here is CASSSNGRNYGYTF. The CDR3 nucleotides read TGTGCCAGCAGTTCCAACGGACGGAACTATGGCTACACCTTC.